Each of the 27 T cell receptor beta chains below was sequenced from the same sample in a study of technical replicates of blood from a few donors. TCRdb's copy holds only in-frame clones and misses some; the assay was immunoSEQ multiplex PCR. The sample lists fewer than 12,000 clones, approximately 94% occurring once. Sequenced material: PBMCs. These receptors were collected from a human donor in good health.

The rearrangement joins TRBV4-1 to TRBJ2-1; 7 positions match TRBD2. Trimming removed 4 bases from V and 4 bases from J; junction bases left unmatched: 7. Germline CDR1 and CDR2: MGHRA and YSYEKL. This CDR3 contains 15 residues. The CDR3 is CASSPAGTKYNEQFF. The DNA of the CDR3 is TGCGCCAGCAGCCCCGCCGGGACTAAATACAATGAGCAGTTCTTC.

V gene TRBV6-5 combines with J gene TRBJ2-1, with TRBD2 matching 10 bases. The CDR3 is 15 amino acids. V lost 2 bases, J lost 10 bases, and 8 bases stayed unmatched. Looked up from germline, CDR1 is MNHEY and CDR2 is SVGAGI. CDR3 in DNA: TGTGCCAGCAGTTACGTCAGCGGGAGGGCAAGGGAGCAGTTCTTC. Its translation: CASSYVSGRAREQFF.

The chain links TRBV7-6 to TRBJ2-1; the D gene is possibly TRBD2 (6 bases). The germline V and J ends were trimmed by 5 bases and 7 bases, with 24 bases remaining between them. CDR3 length equals 17 residues. Per the germline V gene, CDR1 is SGHVS and CDR2 is FNYEAQ. The CDR3, as DNA: TGTGCCAGCAGCCCAACCTCCTCGGGACTTATATTGAATGAGCAGTTCTTC. This codes for CASSPTSSGLILNEQFF.

This clone has just a few counts. Distinct nucleotide sequences in the sample also encode this CDR3. The rearrangement joins TRBV2 to TRBJ2-7; 11 positions match TRBD2. V shed 7 bases, J shed 5 bases, and the junction held 7 bases outside the gene matches. The CDR3 has 14 amino acids. In germline, CDR1 is SNHLY, CDR2 FYNNEI. CDR3: CASTIGLAGNEQYF. The CDR3 DNA reads as TGTGCCAGCACGATAGGACTAGCGGGTAACGAGCAGTACTTC.

In nucleotides, the CDR3 is TGTGCCTGGAGTGGGGGACTAGCGGGAGAGACCCAGTACTTC. It encodes CAWSGGLAGETQYF. V usage is TRBV30 and J usage is TRBJ2-5; 12 positions match TRBD2. CDR1 GTSNPN and CDR2 SVGIG come from the germline V gene (reference sequence). This CDR3 has 14 residues. V dropped 1 base and J dropped 4; count of bases not matched to a gene: 1.

CDR3 in amino acids: CASSYVRSPGANVLTF. The CDR3 DNA follows: TGTGCCAGCAGTTATGTTAGGAGCCCTGGGGCCAACGTCCTGACTTTC. V is TRBV6-5 and J is TRBJ2-6; the D is unclear. The CDR3 runs 16 residues. The germline CDR1 and CDR2 sequences are MNHEY and SVGAGI. V was shortened by 3 bases and J by 2 bases, with 11 bases between the two germline ends.

V and J are TRBV27 and TRBJ2-2, with D uncertain. From germline, CDR1 is MNHEY and CDR2 SMNVEV (reference sequence). This CDR3 is built from 14 residues. The V and J ends lost 4 bases and 3 bases respectively, with 9 bases between them. The CDR3 loop reads CASSWQRHTGELFF. The CDR3 region has the DNA TGTGCCAGCAGTTGGCAGCGCCACACCGGGGAGCTGTTTTTT.

This clone was recorded a few times. The chain is built from TRBV5-1 and TRBJ1-2; the D is unclear. CDR3 length equals 14 residues. Looked up from germline, CDR1 is SGHRS and CDR2 is YFSETQ. V was shortened by 2 bases and J by 8 bases, with 16 bases between the two germline ends. CDR3 nucleotide sequence: TGCGCCAGCAGCTTCGTCGGGGAAGCGGTAGGCTACACCTTC. It codes for CASSFVGEAVGYTF.

CDR3 loop: CASTSGTSYEQYF. Here the CDR3 DNA reads TGTGCCAGCACTAGCGGTACGTCCTACGAGCAGTACTTC. This chain links TRBV6-5 with TRBJ2-7; 7 positions match TRBD2. The ends lost 7 bases at V and 1 base at J; junction bases unmatched: 4. Germline CDR1 and CDR2: MNHEY and SVGAGI. The CDR3 spans 13 residues.

The chain links TRBV4-2 to TRBJ1-4, with 10 bases identical to TRBD1. V shed 6 bases, J shed 4 bases, and the junction held 11 bases outside the gene matches. Germline-derived CDR1 and CDR2 are LGHNA and YNFKEQ. The length of the CDR3 is 17 residues. CDR3 protein: CASRPQDRGEGNEKLFF. Here the CDR3 DNA reads TGTGCCAGCAGGCCCCAGGACAGGGGGGAGGGTAATGAAAAACTGTTTTTT.

The chain couples TRBV29-1 to TRBJ2-5, with 9 bases aligning to TRBD1. The CDR3 contains 14 residues. After removal of 2 bases from V and 5 bases from J, the junction contained 6 bases not matched to a gene. Germline values: CDR1 SQVTM, CDR2 ANQGSEA. CDR3 in DNA: TGCAGCGTTGAACCACAGGGGGCCGGGGAGACCCAGTACTTC. It specifies CSVEPQGAGETQYF.

The V call is TRBV5-8, the J call TRBJ1-5, with unresolved D. Per the germline V gene, CDR1 is SGHTS and CDR2 is YDEGEE. The length of the CDR3 is 14 residues. V lost 0 bases to trimming and J lost 9 bases, with 13 bases between them. CDR3 nucleotides: TGTGCCAGCAGCTTGGGTACAGCTAAAGGGCCCCAGCATTTT. This encodes CASSLGTAKGPQHF.

This chain connects TRBV10-1 to TRBJ1-5, with 7 positions matching TRBD1. CDR3 size: 15 residues. The J segment lost 2 bases and the V segment lost 7 bases, leaving 8 bases of the junction unmatched. From germline, CDR1 is WNHNN and CDR2 SYGVQD (reference sequence). CDR3 amino acids: CASTSGQFGNQPQHF. The CDR3 coding sequence is TGCGCCAGCACCTCGGGACAGTTTGGCAATCAGCCCCAGCATTTT.

Here the CDR3 DNA reads TGTGCCAGCAGTTCATGGACAGGGAACGAGCAGTACTTC. Its translation: CASSSWTGNEQYF. The chain is built from TRBV6-6 and TRBJ2-7; 8 bases match TRBD1. CDR1 MNHNY and CDR2 SVGAGI come from the germline V gene (reference sequence). The CDR3 length is 13 residues. J gave up 5 bases and V 4 bases, and 4 bases lay outside the gene matches.

The CDR3 DNA sequence: TGTGCCATCAGTGAGTCGGGGCAGGGGAATGAAAAACTGTTTTTT. Protein: CAISESGQGNEKLFF. The rearrangement joins TRBV10-3 to TRBJ1-4, with D possibly being TRBD1 (6 bases). V was cut by 0 bases and J by 5 bases, with 10 bases left in between. The CDR3 totals 15 residues. Germline values: CDR1 ENHRY, CDR2 SYGVKD.

The count of this clone is one. This chain joins TRBV11-1 and TRBJ2-5; no firm D call. The CDR3 spans 12 residues. Germline lookup yields CDR1 SGHAT and CDR2 FQDESV (reference sequence). The V end lost 5 bases, the J end lost 5 bases, and 9 bases lay between the germline ends. This chain's CDR3 is CASSLGRETQYF. The CDR3 DNA reads TGTGCCAGCAGCCTAGGGCGGGAGACCCAGTACTTC.

V gene TRBV25-1 combines with J gene TRBJ2-6; D gene ambiguous. From germline, CDR1 is MGHDK and CDR2 SYGVNS. The CDR3 consists of 15 residues. Trimming shortened V by 6 bases and J by 0 bases, and 9 bases separated the two germline ends. CDR3 in DNA: TGTGCCAGCAGCCCCTCGAGCTCTGGGGCCAACGTCCTGACTTTC. It is translated as CASSPSSSGANVLTF.

The chain carries TRBV2 and TRBJ1-1, with TRBD1 matching 7 bases. CDR3 length: 12 residues. V trimming: 6 bases; J trimming: 11 bases; junction bases outside the gene matches: 9. Germline V lookup: CDR1 SNHLY, CDR2 FYNNEI. Written as DNA, the CDR3 is TGTGCCAGCAGGGTCATGACAGGGAGGGCTTTCTTT. It translates to CASRVMTGRAFF. The complete variable domain, with remaining parts taken from reference TRBV2 and TRBJ1-1, reads EPEVTQTPSHQVTQMGQEVILRCVPISNHLYFYWYRQILGQKVEFLVSFYNNEISEKSEIFDDQFSVERPDGSNFTLKIRSTKLEDSAMYFCASRVMTGRAFFGQGTRLTVV.

V is TRBV18 and J is TRBJ1-2; 8 positions agree with TRBD1. V lost 2 bases and J lost 9; bases outside the gene matches: 14. CDR3 length: 16 residues. Germline V CDR1 and CDR2: KGHSH, LQKENI. CDR3 in DNA: TGTGCCAGCTCACCATCTCCCACGGACAGGGCGGACCGCTACACCTTC. This translates into CASSPSPTDRADRYTF.

CDR3 residues: CASSWGGERHEQYF. The CDR3 DNA follows: TGTGCCAGCAGCTGGGGGGGGGAGAGACACGAGCAGTACTTC. The chain uses TRBV13 and TRBJ2-7; 7 bases match TRBD2. The germline V gene has CDR1 PRHDT and CDR2 FYEKMQ (reference sequence). CDR3 length equals 14 residues. With V trimmed by 4 bases and J by 5 bases, 8 bases remained unmatched. The variable domain in full, with the rest retrieved from reference TRBV13 and TRBJ2-7, is AAGVIQSPRHLIKEKRETATLKCYPIPRHDTVYWYQQGPGQDPQFLISFYEKMQSDKGSIPDRFSAQQFSDYHSELNMSSLELGDSALYFCASSWGGERHEQYFGPGTRLTVT.

The rearrangement links TRBV2 to TRBJ2-1, with no clear D. Germline lookup yields CDR1 SNHLY and CDR2 FYNNEI. The V end lost 3 bases, the J end lost 7 bases, and 16 bases lay between the germline ends. This CDR3 has 15 residues. The DNA for the CDR3 is TGTGCCAGCAGTGAGGGTCCAGGCATCTGGAATGAGCAGTTCTTC. Translation gives CASSEGPGIWNEQFF.

The genes are TRBV6-5 and TRBJ1-2; no definite D call. Germline assignment: CDR1 MNHEY and CDR2 SVGAGI. CDR3 length: 12 amino acids. Deletions cut 4 bases from V and 7 bases from J, with 10 bases between. CDR3 DNA sequence: TGTGCCAGCAGTTCCACGGCGGCTGGCTACACCTTC. Its translation is CASSSTAAGYTF.

The V and J genes are TRBV2 and TRBJ2-5, with TRBD2 matching 12 bases. Germline V gene data show CDR1 as SNHLY and CDR2 as FYNNEI. V lost 5 bases to trimming and J lost 7 bases; unmatched junction nucleotides: 8. The CDR3 is 15 amino acids. The CDR3 spells CASSPTSGSVATQYF. The CDR3 nucleotides read TGTGCCAGCAGTCCGACTAGCGGGAGTGTCGCGACCCAGTACTTC.

V usage is TRBV6-6 and J usage is TRBJ1-2, with D hard to call. The ends were cut back, 1 base at V and 8 bases at J, with 5 bases in the middle. Germline assignment: CDR1 MNHNY and CDR2 SVGAGI (reference sequence). The CDR3 loop spans 11 amino acids. The CDR3 nucleotides read TGTGCCAGCAGTTACTGGGAGGGCTACACCTTC. Translated, it gives CASSYWEGYTF.

The chain has TRBV6-6 and TRBJ2-2; 9 nucleotides agree with TRBD1. CDR3 size: 16 residues. Germline-derived CDR1 and CDR2 are MNHNY and SVGAGI (reference sequence). V was clipped by 0 bases and J by 4 bases; unmatched bases: 3. CDR3 DNA: TGTGCCAGCAGTTACTCGGGACAGGGAGGCACCGGGGAGCTGTTTTTT. It specifies CASSYSGQGGTGELFF.

The rearrangement links TRBV2 to TRBJ1-2, with 8 bases aligning to TRBD1. V gave up 8 bases and J gave up 5 bases; unmatched junction bases: 13. The CDR3 has 15 amino acids. Germline V lookup: CDR1 SNHLY, CDR2 FYNNEI. CDR3 in amino acids: CASGAGGAVWYGYTF. The CDR3 DNA sequence: TGTGCCAGCGGGGCAGGGGGCGCGGTTTGGTATGGCTACACCTTC.

This clone was recorded only once. This sequence joins TRBV6-6 and TRBJ1-3; 9 bases map to TRBD1. The CDR3 runs 14 residues. Germline V gives CDR1 MNHNY, CDR2 SVGAGI (reference sequence). Unmatched junction bases numbered 6, after V lost 6 bases and J lost 6 bases. In nucleotides, the CDR3 is TGTGCCAGCAGCACCGGGACAGGGACAAACACCATATATTTT. Amino acid sequence: CASSTGTGTNTIYF.